This T cell receptor (beta chain) is from a study of identical twins. MiXCR, run by TCRdb on the 5' RACE reads, gives a single entry per CDR3 protein. Altogether roughly 630,000 distinct CDR3 sequences are present, about 7% being singletons, with the ten largest covering 1.6%. This clonotype was found a few times. The CDR3 has 17 residues. Germline CDR1 LGHDT, CDR2 YNNKEL (reference sequence). Trimming removed 0 bases at V and 3 bases at J, with 15 bases between. This sample was shared with a second study, whose subject was yellow fever vaccine responses in identical twins.

The specimen sequenced was PBMCs. This chain uses TRBV3-1 with TRBJ2-1, with D perhaps matching TRBD1 or TRBD2 (6 bases each). This receptor was taken from a woman younger than 30 in good health. CDR3 in DNA: TGTGCCAGCAGCCAAGATAGGGGGACTCGAATCTACAATGAGCAGTTCTTC. Encoded protein: CASSQDRGTRIYNEQFF.